What follows are 10 T cell receptor beta chains derived from one specimen sequenced in a study of T cell repertoires in aging, cancer and after chemotherapy. The template was genomic DNA from peripheral blood, not RNA. Rearranged V-D-J TRB sequences were amplified with a mixed TRB-A/B primer pool. A single record per CDR3 protein comes from TCRdb applying MiXCR to the multiplex PCR reads. The table shows under 8,500 distinct CDR3 sequences, with around 30% occurring only once. The source material was blood. The origin of the receptors is a human donor in good health.

The chain couples TRBV27 to TRBJ2-2, with 8 bases fitting TRBD1. The germline gives CDR1 MNHEY, CDR2 SMNVEV (reference sequence). J lost 6 bases, V lost 6 bases, and 6 bases had no gene match. The CDR3 is 14 amino acids. This CDR3 reads CASSGQGFAGELFF. The CDR3 coding sequence is TGTGCCAGCAGCGGACAGGGATTCGCCGGGGAGCTGTTTTTT.

V gene TRBV5-5 combines with J gene TRBJ1-3; D is undetermined. Between the trimmed V and J ends, which lost 0 bases and 2 bases, there was a span of 9 bases. Looked up from germline, CDR1 is SGHKS and CDR2 is YYEKEE (reference sequence). The CDR3 length is 15 residues. The DNA of the CDR3 is TGTGCCAGCAGCTTGGGTATATCGGCTGGAAACACCATATATTTT. It is translated as CASSLGISAGNTIYF.

This clonotype is deemed medium-sized. The CDR3 sequence is CASRLDSQSPLHF. The CDR3 nucleotides are TGTGCCAGCAGGTTGGACAGTCAGTCACCCCTCCACTTT. This sequence joins TRBV6-5 and TRBJ1-6; possible D gene TRBD1, 6 bases. Germline V lookup: CDR1 MNHEY, CDR2 SVGAGI. Trimming pared 6 bases from V and 10 bases from J, leaving 13 bases between. CDR3 length: 13 amino acids.

This clonotype is categorized as medium-sized (0.01 to 0.1%). The V gene is TRBV29-1, the J gene TRBJ2-1; 9 nucleotides line up with TRBD1. The ends lost 6 bases at V and 5 bases at J; junction bases unmatched: 14. The CDR3 totals 16 residues. The V gene's germline CDR1 is SQVTM and CDR2 ANQGSEA. The CDR3 protein is CSVTGTGWLRNNEQFF. CDR3 DNA sequence: TGCAGCGTAACCGGGACAGGGTGGCTTAGGAACAATGAGCAGTTCTTC.

V usage is TRBV6-2 or TRBV6-3 and J usage is TRBJ2-1, with D possibly being TRBD1 (5 bases). The CDR3 consists of 13 residues. V dropped 10 bases and J dropped 0 bases, with 10 bases sitting between them. CDR1 and CDR2 (germline): MNHEY, SVGEGT. The DNA of the CDR3 is TGTGCCACTAGGGGTGGCTCCTACAATGAGCAGTTCTTC. It specifies CATRGGSYNEQFF.

This chain uses TRBV18 with TRBJ2-3; D could derive from TRBD1 or TRBD2 (6 bases each). V gave up 5 bases and J gave up 4 bases, with 16 bases separating them. This CDR3 contains 15 residues. Germline-derived CDR1 and CDR2 are KGHSH and LQKENI. The CDR3 region has the DNA TGTGCCAGCTCATCCATGACAAGGGGGGCAGATACGCAGTATTTT. Translating it yields CASSSMTRGADTQYF. Filled out from reference TRBV18 and TRBJ2-3, the complete variable domain reads NAGVMQNPRHLVRRRGQEARLRCSPMKGHSHVYWYRQLPEEGLKFMVYLQKENIIDESGMPKERFSAEFPKEGPSILRIQQVVRGDSAAYFCASSSMTRGADTQYFGPGTRLTVL.

Turning to this clonotype: A clone one base away is much larger, so this may be a read error. This chain uses TRBV13 with TRBJ2-1; D perhaps matches TRBD1 (5 bases). Germline CDR1 is PRHDT and CDR2 is FYEKMQ (reference sequence). This CDR3 has 15 amino acids. The germline V and J ends were trimmed by 10 bases and 0 bases, with 16 bases remaining between them. CDR3 amino acids: CANRPRSGSYNEQFF. The CDR3 region has the DNA TGTGCCAACAGGCCACGCAGTGGCTCCTACAATGAGCAGTTCTTC.

This chain connects TRBV30 to TRBJ2-1, with 7 positions matching TRBD2. The CDR3 has 15 amino acids. V dropped 0 bases and J dropped 2; count of bases not matched to a gene: 4. Germline V gene sequence: CDR1 GTSNPN, CDR2 SVGIG (reference sequence). This CDR3 is CAWSVTGGTYNEQFF. The CDR3 nucleotides are TGTGCCTGGAGTGTGACCGGGGGGACCTACAATGAGCAGTTCTTC. Full variable domain (rest looked up from reference TRBV30 and TRBJ2-1): SQTIHQWPATLVQPVGSPLSLECTVEGTSNPNLYWYRQAAGRGLQLLFYSVGIGQISSEVPQNLSASRPQDRQFILSSKKLLLSDSGFYLCAWSVTGGTYNEQFFGPGTRLTVL.

The rearrangement links TRBV19 to TRBJ2-5; 10 nucleotides agree with TRBD1. V was clipped by 0 bases and J by 0 bases; unmatched bases: 4. This CDR3 spans 17 amino acids. CDR1 and CDR2 (germline): LNHDA, SQIVND (reference sequence). The CDR3, as DNA: TGTGCCAGTAGTATAGACTCCGGGACAGGGGACCAAGAGACCCAGTACTTC. It is translated as CASSIDSGTGDQETQYF.

A few counts support this clonotype. Written as DNA, the CDR3 is TGTGCCAGCAGTTACTCGGCAGCTTATAATTCACCCCTCCACTTT. It translates to CASSYSAAYNSPLHF. The chain links TRBV6-5 to TRBJ1-6; D remains ambiguous. CDR3 size: 15 residues. Trimming cost V 0 bases and J 4 bases, with 7 bases left between them. In germline, CDR1 is MNHEY, CDR2 SVGAGI.